Below, 32 T cell receptor beta chains from the same sample are listed, as sequenced in a study of OX40 agonist ivuxolimab in advanced cancers. Sequencing used immunoSEQ multiplex PCR; TCRdb keeps in-frame clones, though not all of them. The table includes more than 65,000 clones, approximately 84% detected once. The material was CD4+ or CD8+ T cells sorted from blood, obtained in a trial of the OX40 agonist ivuxolimab. The receptors derive from an adult with an advanced solid tumor such as melanoma, head and neck, liver or kidney cancer.

The chain joins TRBV28 to TRBJ1-1; maybe TRBD1 (6 bases). This CDR3 region has 13 residues. Trimming took 6 bases from V and 7 from J, leaving 15 bases between them. The V gene's germline CDR1 is MDHEN and CDR2 SYDVKM. The chain's CDR3 is CASRGGGQYEAFF. CDR3 in DNA: TGTGCCAGCAGGGGGGGAGGACAGTATGAAGCTTTCTTT.

This clone was counted once. The V call is TRBV5-6, the J call TRBJ2-2; D ambiguous. Looked up from germline, CDR1 is SGHDT and CDR2 is YYEEEE. The CDR3 runs 12 residues. V was shortened by 4 bases and J by 8 bases, with 9 bases between the two germline ends. The CDR3 sequence is CASSRSWGELFF. The CDR3 bases are TGTGCCAGCAGCCGCAGTTGGGGGGAGCTGTTTTTT.

CDR3 nucleotide sequence: TGTGCCAGCAGTCAGGACCCCTTGGAAAAACTGTTTTTT. Protein sequence: CASSQDPLEKLFF. The V call is TRBV7-9, the J call TRBJ1-4; D is unclear. Trimming took 6 bases from V and 8 from J, leaving 13 bases between them. Germline V gene sequence: CDR1 SEHNR, CDR2 FQNEAQ (reference sequence). The CDR3 runs 13 residues.

This clone appeared a single time. The CDR3 is CASSLSDSGANVLTF. As DNA, the CDR3 is TGTGCCAGCAGCTTAAGCGACTCTGGGGCCAACGTCCTGACTTTC. This chain uses TRBV7-7 with TRBJ2-6; no definite D call. The V and J ends lost 2 bases and 0 bases respectively, with 5 bases between them. This CDR3 comprises 15 residues. Germline CDR1 and CDR2: SSHAT and FNYEAQ (reference sequence). The variable domain in full, completed from reference TRBV7-7 and TRBJ2-6, reads GAGVSQSPRYKVTKRGQDVTLRCDPISSHATLYWYQQALGQGPEFLTYFNYEAQPDKSGLPSDRFSAERPEGSISTLTIQRTEQRDSAMYRCASSLSDSGANVLTFGAGSRLTVL.

The chain links TRBV10-3 to TRBJ1-1; 8 bases match TRBD1. Germline lookup yields CDR1 ENHRY and CDR2 SYGVKD. Trimming at V came to 6 bases and at J to 1 base, leaving 10 bases not matched to a gene. The CDR3 is made up of 16 amino acids. This CDR3 is CAISPGRTGQNTEAFF. For the CDR3, the DNA is TGTGCCATCAGCCCCGGCAGGACAGGGCAGAACACTGAAGCTTTCTTT.

The rearrangement uses TRBV6-1 and TRBJ2-2; no clear D gene. This CDR3 contains 16 residues. The V and J ends lost 3 bases and 0 bases respectively, with 11 bases between them. The germline CDR1 and CDR2 sequences are MNHNS and SASEGT. The CDR3 protein is CASSDFGQSNTGELFF. The CDR3 DNA reads as TGTGCCAGCAGTGATTTTGGGCAATCGAACACCGGGGAGCTGTTTTTT.

The V call is TRBV9, the J call TRBJ2-2, with 7 bases identical to TRBD1. Trimming cost V 4 bases and J 1 base; bases outside gene matches: 4. Germline CDR1 reads SGDLS; CDR2 reads YYNGEE. The CDR3 spans 15 residues. The CDR3 sequence is CASSPRTGNTGELFF. DNA for the CDR3: TGTGCCAGCAGCCCCCGGACAGGGAACACCGGGGAGCTGTTTTTT.

The gene calls are TRBV7-8 and TRBJ1-1; D might be TRBD1 (6 bases). This CDR3 contains 17 residues. Per the germline V gene, CDR1 is SGHVS and CDR2 is FQNEAQ. V lost 4 bases, J lost 5 bases, and 23 bases lay in between. Here the CDR3 reads CASSSWTVDPRETEAFF. CDR3 DNA: TGTGCCAGCAGCTCCTGGACAGTCGATCCGAGGGAAACTGAAGCTTTCTTT. Together with reference TRBV7-8 and TRBJ1-1, the CDR3 gives the full variable domain: GAGVSQSPRYKVAKRGQDVALRCDPISGHVSLFWYQQALGQGPEFLTYFQNEAQLDKSGLPSDRFFAERPEGSVSTLKIQRTQQEDSAVYLCASSSWTVDPRETEAFFGQGTRLTVV.

The gene calls are TRBV6-5 and TRBJ2-7; no firm D call. Trimming left V 6 bases short and J 2 bases short, with 17 bases between. Germline V gene data show CDR1 as MNHEY and CDR2 as SVGAGI. This CDR3 is 15 amino acids long. CDR3 region: CASSSSKDAAYEQYF. The CDR3, as DNA: TGTGCCAGCAGCTCATCGAAAGACGCGGCCTACGAGCAGTACTTC.

V usage is TRBV7-6 and J usage is TRBJ2-4; D remains unclear. CDR3 length: 13 residues. V lost 1 base and J 4 bases, leaving 5 bases between the germline ends. Per the germline V gene, CDR1 is SGHVS and CDR2 is FNYEAQ. CDR3 bases: TGTGCCAGCAGCTTAGACATTAAAAACATTCAGTACTTC. Translation gives CASSLDIKNIQYF.

This chain uses TRBV5-4 with TRBJ1-1; 7 nucleotides agree with TRBD1. V lost 5 bases to trimming and J lost 1 base; unmatched junction nucleotides: 8. In germline, CDR1 is SGHNT, CDR2 YYREEE (reference sequence). The CDR3 sequence is 15 residues long. The DNA for the CDR3 is TGTGCCAGCAGTTCCCCAGGGGGTCCGAACACTGAAGCTTTCTTT. Translating gives CASSSPGGPNTEAFF. The variable domain in full, with the rest retrieved from reference TRBV5-4 and TRBJ1-1, is ETGVTQSPTHLIKTRGQQVTLRCSSQSGHNTVSWYQQALGQGPQFIFQYYREEENGRGNFPPRFSGLQFPNYSSELNVNALELDDSALYLCASSSPGGPNTEAFFGQGTRLTVV.

This clone was detected only a few times. V and J are TRBV27 and TRBJ1-2; D is undetermined. The ends were cut back, 4 bases at V and 4 bases at J, with 10 bases in the middle. This CDR3 spans 13 amino acids. Germline V CDR1 and CDR2: MNHEY, SMNVEV (reference sequence). The DNA for the CDR3 is TGTGCCAGCAGTTCCCCGGGAAGCTATGGCTACACCTTC. Residues: CASSSPGSYGYTF.

V and J are TRBV6-5 and TRBJ2-1, with TRBD2 matching 8 bases. Germline V gene lookup returns CDR1 MNHEY and CDR2 SVGAGI. Trimming at V came to 5 bases and at J to 6 bases, leaving 3 bases not matched to a gene. The CDR3 contains 13 residues. The CDR3 nucleotides are TGTGCCAGCAGTCAAAGCGGGAGCAATGAGCAGTTCTTC. Translated: CASSQSGSNEQFF.

The V and J genes are TRBV28 and TRBJ1-6, with 8 nucleotides matching TRBD1. This CDR3 is built from 14 residues. CDR1 MDHEN and CDR2 SYDVKM come from the germline V gene. With 7 bases clipped from V and 8 bases from J, the junction kept 7 bases outside the gene matches. CDR3: CASTPGQGDSPLHF. For the CDR3, the DNA is TGTGCCAGCACCCCCGGACAGGGCGATTCACCCCTCCACTTT.

This chain uses TRBV28 with TRBJ2-7, with D perhaps being TRBD1 or TRBD2 (6 bases each). CDR3 length: 13 residues. Germline V gene lookup returns CDR1 MDHEN and CDR2 SYDVKM. V was clipped by 6 bases and J by 5 bases, with 14 bases between them. Here the CDR3 reads CASRGGPPHEQYF. CDR3 nucleotides: TGTGCCAGCAGAGGGGGGCCCCCCCACGAGCAGTACTTC.

This clone was detected a few times. The chain couples TRBV2 to TRBJ1-2, with 8 nucleotides matching TRBD1. CDR3 length: 12 amino acids. J lost 8 bases, V lost 6 bases, and 5 bases had no gene match. From germline, CDR1 is SNHLY and CDR2 FYNNEI. CDR3 in DNA: TGTGCCAGCAGGGACAGGGTGTGGGGCTACACCTTC. As protein: CASRDRVWGYTF.

The chain uses TRBV11-3 and TRBJ2-1, with D perhaps matching TRBD2 (5 bases). Trimming removed 2 bases from V and 0 bases from J, with 20 bases in between. Germline CDR1 and CDR2: SGHNT and YENEEA. This CDR3 is 19 amino acids long. The CDR3: CASSLTWTPPVGSYNEQFF. The CDR3 DNA reads as TGTGCCAGCAGCTTAACCTGGACTCCCCCGGTGGGCTCCTACAATGAGCAGTTCTTC.

J is TRBJ1-2 and V is TRBV4-3; D gene uncertain. V was cut by 0 bases and J by 6 bases, with 20 bases left in between. The CDR3 contains 17 residues. The germline V gene has CDR1 LGHNA and CDR2 YSLEER. CDR3 bases: TGCGCCAGCAGCCAAGAAGACCCACTTGGGTTTGCGAATGGCTACACCTTC. Translating gives CASSQEDPLGFANGYTF.

The rearrangement uses TRBV25-1 and TRBJ2-7; 7 bases are shared with TRBD2. The V gene's germline CDR1 is MGHDK and CDR2 SYGVNS. Trimming cost V 5 bases and J 2 bases; bases outside gene matches: 3. The CDR3 totals 13 residues. The CDR3 DNA sequence: TGTGCCAGCAGTAGGGGACTAACCTACGAGCAGTACTTC. This codes for CASSRGLTYEQYF.

The chain recombines TRBV11-3 with TRBJ2-3; no clear D gene. This CDR3 comprises 16 residues. Trimming took 4 bases from V and 1 from J, leaving 15 bases between them. Germline V gene data show CDR1 as SGHNT and CDR2 as YENEEA. The CDR3 DNA is TGTGCCAGCAGCTCTCGGACCCCTGGGGGCACAGATACGCAGTATTTT. Residues: CASSSRTPGGTDTQYF.

About this clone itself: Its ends do not fully match the called genes, so a read error is possible. The chain links TRBV5-1 to TRBJ2-3; 9 bases line up with TRBD1. Germline V gene data show CDR1 as SGHRS and CDR2 as YFSETQ. CDR3 length: 15 amino acids. The CDR3 DNA reads TGCGCCAGCAGCTCCCAAACAGGGGGCACATATACGCAGTATTTT. Translating it yields CASSSQTGGTYTQYF.

This chain connects TRBV7-9 to TRBJ1-6; D unclear. The germline V and J ends were trimmed by 1 base and 14 bases, with 9 bases remaining between them. The CDR3 sequence is 12 residues long. The germline gives CDR1 SEHNR, CDR2 FQNEAQ (reference sequence). CDR3 region: CASSLVRKTLHF. The DNA for the CDR3 is TGTGCCAGCAGCTTAGTAAGGAAGACCCTCCACTTT.

This clone was recorded once. The V gene is TRBV30, the J gene TRBJ2-5, with 9 bases that match TRBD1. The DNA end is more similar to TRBJ2-7, so the J call may be wrong. The CDR3 is 13 residues long. Germline-derived CDR1 and CDR2 are GTSNPN and SVGIG (reference sequence). This chain's CDR3 is CAWRTGGTYEQYF. The CDR3 DNA reads TGTGCCTGGAGGACAGGGGGAACCTACGAGCAGTACTTC.

The J gene is TRBJ2-3, the V gene TRBV4-3; D is unclear. Trimming removed 0 bases at V and 3 bases at J, with 16 bases between. The germline V gene has CDR1 LGHNA and CDR2 YSLEER. The CDR3 covers 17 residues. The CDR3 here is CASSQERSPLGTDTQYF. The CDR3 DNA sequence: TGCGCCAGCAGCCAAGAGAGAAGTCCCCTGGGAACAGATACGCAGTATTTT.

The chain joins TRBV13 to TRBJ2-7, with 9 bases matching TRBD2. Germline V gives CDR1 PRHDT, CDR2 FYEKMQ (reference sequence). The CDR3 totals 14 residues. Unmatched junction bases numbered 1, after V lost 3 bases and J lost 1 base. CDR3 in amino acids: CASSFLAGSYEQYF. As DNA, the CDR3 is TGTGCCAGCAGCTTCCTAGCGGGATCCTACGAGCAGTACTTC.

CDR3 nucleotide sequence: TGTGCCAGCTTAATGGACAGGGATGATACTGAAGCTTTCTTT. Protein product: CASLMDRDDTEAFF. The chain recombines TRBV18 with TRBJ1-1, with 8 bases matching TRBD1. Germline V gives CDR1 KGHSH, CDR2 LQKENI. V lost 7 bases, J lost 5 bases, and 9 bases stayed unmatched. The CDR3 is 14 residues long.

This rearrangement joins TRBV5-6 to TRBJ1-4; D might be TRBD1 (5 bases). The V gene lost 4 bases and the J gene lost 7 bases, with 20 bases spanning the gap. Germline CDR1 SGHDT, CDR2 YYEEEE. This CDR3 has 16 residues. The CDR3 loop is CASSAPGGGGFEKLFF. As DNA, the CDR3 is TGTGCCAGCAGCGCGCCGGGTGGGGGAGGTTTTGAAAAACTGTTTTTT.

This clone was observed once. The chain uses TRBV7-6 and TRBJ1-2; D ambiguous. Deletions cut 2 bases from V and 2 bases from J, with 9 bases between. Germline V lookup: CDR1 SGHVS, CDR2 FNYEAQ. This CDR3 region has 14 residues. CDR3 amino acids: CASSLNRMNYGYTF. The CDR3 DNA reads as TGTGCCAGCAGCTTAAACAGAATGAACTATGGCTACACCTTC.

The rearrangement joins TRBV10-1 to TRBJ2-2; D gene unclear. Between the trimmed V and J ends, which lost 3 bases and 0 bases, there was a span of 8 bases. This CDR3 comprises 15 residues. Germline V CDR1 and CDR2: WNHNN, SYGVQD (reference sequence). The CDR3 DNA sequence: TGCGCCAGCAGTGACACGGGCTCGAACACCGGGGAGCTGTTTTTT. Amino acid sequence: CASSDTGSNTGELFF.

The J gene is TRBJ1-2, the V gene TRBV30, with D perhaps TRBD1 (6 bases). This CDR3 is 14 amino acids long. CDR1 and CDR2 (germline): GTSNPN, SVGIG (reference sequence). Deletions cut 0 bases from V and 2 bases from J, with 10 bases between. DNA of the CDR3: TGTGCCTGGAGTGTAGGGACACCAAACTATGGCTACACCTTC. This codes for CAWSVGTPNYGYTF.

V is TRBV6-1 and J is TRBJ2-3; D not certain. This CDR3 spans 12 amino acids. Trimming left V 7 bases short and J 6 bases short, with 11 bases between. The germline V gene has CDR1 MNHNS and CDR2 SASEGT. The CDR3 is CASTWEADTQYF. The CDR3 bases are TGTGCCAGCACCTGGGAAGCGGATACGCAGTATTTT.

The rearrangement links TRBV7-8 to TRBJ2-7, with D perhaps matching TRBD1 (6 bases). V lost 1 base to trimming and J lost 0 bases, with 13 bases between them. The CDR3 extends over 16 amino acids. Germline V gene lookup returns CDR1 SGHVS and CDR2 FQNEAQ. CDR3 sequence: CASSLVPQGYSYEQYF. The CDR3, as DNA: TGTGCCAGCAGCTTAGTCCCTCAGGGGTACTCCTACGAGCAGTACTTC.